This T cell receptor beta chain was recovered during a study of blood T cell repertoires in COVID-19. This table comes from immunoSEQ multiplex PCR, and its TCRdb copy is limited to in-frame clones, with some not included. This sample has 150,000 or so clones, with roughly four fifths found just once. This clone was detected once. The CDR3 runs to 16 residues. With 4 bases clipped from V and 8 bases from J, the junction kept 14 bases outside the gene matches. CDR1 is SGHNT and CDR2 is YENEEA in the germline V gene. The rearrangement uses TRBV11-3 and TRBJ2-1, with 7 bases matching TRBD2. The origin of this receptor is a human donor with acute or convalescent COVID-19. The donor label of this sample is uncertain. Sequencing was done on a sample of peripheral blood. CDR3 coding DNA: TGTGCCAGCAGCTCACACCGGGAGGCCCCGACCGATGAGCAGTTCTTC. It codes for CASSSHREAPTDEQFF.